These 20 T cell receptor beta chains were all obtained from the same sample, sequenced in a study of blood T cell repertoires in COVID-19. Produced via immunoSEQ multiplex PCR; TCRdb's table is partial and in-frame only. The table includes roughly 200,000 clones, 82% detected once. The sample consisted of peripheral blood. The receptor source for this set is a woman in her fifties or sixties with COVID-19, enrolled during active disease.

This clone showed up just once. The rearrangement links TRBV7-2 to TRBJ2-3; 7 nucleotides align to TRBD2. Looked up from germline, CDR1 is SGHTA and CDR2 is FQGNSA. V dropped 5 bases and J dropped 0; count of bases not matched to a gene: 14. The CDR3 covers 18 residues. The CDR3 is CASSPYRLAIRSTDTQYF. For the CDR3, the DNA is TGTGCCAGCAGCCCATACCGACTAGCCATAAGGAGCACAGATACGCAGTATTTT.

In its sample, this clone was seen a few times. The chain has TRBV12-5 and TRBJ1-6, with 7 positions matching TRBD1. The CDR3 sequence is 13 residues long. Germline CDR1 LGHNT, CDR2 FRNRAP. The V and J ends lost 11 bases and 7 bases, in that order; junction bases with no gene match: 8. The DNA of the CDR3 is TGTGCTGGATCAGGGACAGTAAATTCACCCCTCCACTTT. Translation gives CAGSGTVNSPLHF.

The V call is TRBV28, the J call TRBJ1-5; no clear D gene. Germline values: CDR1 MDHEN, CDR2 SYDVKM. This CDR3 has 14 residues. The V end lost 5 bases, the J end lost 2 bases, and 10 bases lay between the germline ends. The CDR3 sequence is CASSGLWGNQPQHF. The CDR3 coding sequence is TGTGCCAGCAGTGGACTGTGGGGCAATCAGCCCCAGCATTTT.

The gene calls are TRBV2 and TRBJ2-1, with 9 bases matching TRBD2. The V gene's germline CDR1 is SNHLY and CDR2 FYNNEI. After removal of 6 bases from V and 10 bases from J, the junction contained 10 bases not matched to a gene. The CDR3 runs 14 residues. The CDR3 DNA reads TGTGCCAGCAGACGCGGGGGGGCACAGGACGAGCAGTTCTTC. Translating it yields CASRRGGAQDEQFF.

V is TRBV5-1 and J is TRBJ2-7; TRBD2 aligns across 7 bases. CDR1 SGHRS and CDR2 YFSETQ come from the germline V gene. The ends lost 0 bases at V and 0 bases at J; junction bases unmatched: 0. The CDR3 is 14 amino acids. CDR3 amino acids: CASSLGGSSYEQYF. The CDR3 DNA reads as TGCGCCAGCAGCTTGGGCGGGAGCTCCTACGAGCAGTACTTC.

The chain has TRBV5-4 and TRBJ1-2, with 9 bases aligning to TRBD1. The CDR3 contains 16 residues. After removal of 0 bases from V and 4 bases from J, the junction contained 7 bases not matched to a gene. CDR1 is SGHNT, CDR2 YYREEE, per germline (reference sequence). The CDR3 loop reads CASSLGGTGNLYGYTF. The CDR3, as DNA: TGTGCCAGCAGCTTGGGGGGGACAGGGAACCTCTATGGCTACACCTTC.

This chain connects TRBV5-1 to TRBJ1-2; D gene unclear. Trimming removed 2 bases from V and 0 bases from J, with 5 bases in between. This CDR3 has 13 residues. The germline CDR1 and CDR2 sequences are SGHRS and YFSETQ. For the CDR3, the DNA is TGCGCCAGCAGCTTTAATGCTAACTATGGCTACACCTTC. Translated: CASSFNANYGYTF. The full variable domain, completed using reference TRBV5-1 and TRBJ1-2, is KAGVTQTPRYLIKTRGQQVTLSCSPISGHRSVSWYQQTPGQGLQFLFEYFSETQRNKGNFPGRFSGRQFSNSRSEMNVSTLELGDSALYLCASSFNANYGYTFGSGTRLTVV.

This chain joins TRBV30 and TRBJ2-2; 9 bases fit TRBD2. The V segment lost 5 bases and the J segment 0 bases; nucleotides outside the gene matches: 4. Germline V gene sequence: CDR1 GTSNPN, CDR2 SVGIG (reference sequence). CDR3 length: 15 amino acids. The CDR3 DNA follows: TGTGCCTGGGTTAGCGGGAGAACGAACACCGGGGAGCTGTTTTTT. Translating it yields CAWVSGRTNTGELFF.

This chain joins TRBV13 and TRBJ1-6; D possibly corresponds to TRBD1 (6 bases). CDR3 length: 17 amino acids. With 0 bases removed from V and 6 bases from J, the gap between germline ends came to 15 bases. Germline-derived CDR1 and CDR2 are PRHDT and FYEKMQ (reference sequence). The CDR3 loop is CASSLGTGRIFNSPLHF. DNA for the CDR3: TGTGCCAGCAGCTTAGGTACAGGGAGAATTTTTAATTCACCCCTCCACTTT.

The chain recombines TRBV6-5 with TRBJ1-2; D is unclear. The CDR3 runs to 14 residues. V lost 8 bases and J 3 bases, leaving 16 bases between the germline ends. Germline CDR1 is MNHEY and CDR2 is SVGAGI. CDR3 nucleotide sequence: TGTGCCAGCTCACACGCGGGGATCCACTATGGCTACACCTTC. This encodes CASSHAGIHYGYTF.

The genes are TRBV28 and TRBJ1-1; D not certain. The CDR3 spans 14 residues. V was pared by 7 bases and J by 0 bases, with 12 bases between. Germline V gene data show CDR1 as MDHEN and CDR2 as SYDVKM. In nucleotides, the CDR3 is TGTGCCAGCAAACCACTTCGAGTGAACACTGAAGCTTTCTTT. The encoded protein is CASKPLRVNTEAFF. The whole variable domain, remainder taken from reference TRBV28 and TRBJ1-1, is DVKVTQSSRYLVKRTGEKVFLECVQDMDHENMFWYRQDPGLGLRLIYFSYDVKMKEKGDIPEGYSVSREKKERFSLILESASTNQTSMYLCASKPLRVNTEAFFGQGTRLTVV.

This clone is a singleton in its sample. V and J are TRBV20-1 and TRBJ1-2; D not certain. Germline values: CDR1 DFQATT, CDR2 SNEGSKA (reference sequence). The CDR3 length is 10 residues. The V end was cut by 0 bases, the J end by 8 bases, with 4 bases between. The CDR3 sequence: CSARDPGYTF. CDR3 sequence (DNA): TGCAGTGCTAGAGATCCGGGCTACACCTTC.

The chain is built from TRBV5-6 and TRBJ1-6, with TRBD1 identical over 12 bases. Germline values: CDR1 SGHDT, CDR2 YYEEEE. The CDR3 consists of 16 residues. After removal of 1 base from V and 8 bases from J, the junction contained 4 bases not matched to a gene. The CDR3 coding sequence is TGTGCCAGCAGCTTGAGGGGGACAGGGGGCTATTCACCCCTCCACTTT. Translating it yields CASSLRGTGGYSPLHF.

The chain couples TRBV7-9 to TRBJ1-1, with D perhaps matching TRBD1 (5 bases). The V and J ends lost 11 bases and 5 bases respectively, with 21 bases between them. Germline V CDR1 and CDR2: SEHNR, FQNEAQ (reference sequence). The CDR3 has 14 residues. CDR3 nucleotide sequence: TGTGCCTCACGCGCGGGGGAACGGTGGACTGAAGCTTTCTTT. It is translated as CASRAGERWTEAFF.

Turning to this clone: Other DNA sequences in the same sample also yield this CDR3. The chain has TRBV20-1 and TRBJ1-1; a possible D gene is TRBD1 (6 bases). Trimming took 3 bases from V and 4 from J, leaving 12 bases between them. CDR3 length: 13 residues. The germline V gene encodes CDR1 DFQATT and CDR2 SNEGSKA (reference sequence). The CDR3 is CSASRQGSTEAFF. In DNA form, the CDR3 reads TGCAGTGCTAGTCGGCAGGGGAGCACTGAAGCTTTCTTT.

CDR3 nucleotide sequence: TGTGCCAGCAAGTCCGGTGGTCAGCAGTTCTTC. It codes for CASKSGGQQFF. This chain connects TRBV2 to TRBJ2-1; no clear D. V lost 7 bases and J 11 bases, leaving 12 bases between the germline ends. The CDR3 totals 11 residues. Per germline, CDR1 SNHLY and CDR2 FYNNEI.

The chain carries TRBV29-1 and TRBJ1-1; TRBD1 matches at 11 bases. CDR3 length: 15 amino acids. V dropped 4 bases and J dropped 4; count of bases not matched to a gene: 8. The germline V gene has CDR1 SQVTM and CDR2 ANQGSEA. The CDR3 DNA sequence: TGCAGCGTTGTAGGACAGGGGGCTCGGGGCACTGAAGCTTTCTTT. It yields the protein CSVVGQGARGTEAFF.

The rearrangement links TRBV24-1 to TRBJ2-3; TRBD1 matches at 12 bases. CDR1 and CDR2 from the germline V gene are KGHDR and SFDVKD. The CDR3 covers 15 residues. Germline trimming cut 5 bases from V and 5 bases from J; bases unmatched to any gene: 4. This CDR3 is CATSVGQGAVDTQYF. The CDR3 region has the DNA TGTGCCACCAGTGTGGGACAGGGGGCCGTAGATACGCAGTATTTT.

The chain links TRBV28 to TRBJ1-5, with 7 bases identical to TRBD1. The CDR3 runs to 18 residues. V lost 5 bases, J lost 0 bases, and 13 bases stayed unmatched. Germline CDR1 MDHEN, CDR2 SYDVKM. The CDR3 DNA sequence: TGTGCCAGCAGTCCCGCCCTACAGGGGAGGTATAGCAATCAGCCCCAGCATTTT. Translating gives CASSPALQGRYSNQPQHF.

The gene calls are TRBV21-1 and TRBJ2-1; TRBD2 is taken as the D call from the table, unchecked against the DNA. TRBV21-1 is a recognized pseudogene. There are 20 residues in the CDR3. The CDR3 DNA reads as TGTGCCAGCAGGAGCCCGGGGCTAGCACGGTGCGGAGGGCGCTACAATGAGCAGTTCTTC. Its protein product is CASRSPGLARCGGRYNEQFF.